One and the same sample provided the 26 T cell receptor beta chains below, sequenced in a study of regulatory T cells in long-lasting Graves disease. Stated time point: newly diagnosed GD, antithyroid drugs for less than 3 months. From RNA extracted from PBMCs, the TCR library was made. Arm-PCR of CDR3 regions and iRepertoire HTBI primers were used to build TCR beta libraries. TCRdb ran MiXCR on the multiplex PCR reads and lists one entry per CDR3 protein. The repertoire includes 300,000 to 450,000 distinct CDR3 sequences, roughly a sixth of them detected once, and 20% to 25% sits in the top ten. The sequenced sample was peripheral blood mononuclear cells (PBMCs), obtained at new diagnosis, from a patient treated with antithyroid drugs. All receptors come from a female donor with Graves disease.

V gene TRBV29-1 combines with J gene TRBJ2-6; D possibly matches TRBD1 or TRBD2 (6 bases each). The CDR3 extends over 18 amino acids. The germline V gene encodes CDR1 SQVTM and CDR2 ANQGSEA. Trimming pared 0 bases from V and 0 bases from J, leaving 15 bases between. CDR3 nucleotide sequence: TGCAGCGTTGAAGACCGTCCCAGGGGACTCTCTGGGGCCAACGTCCTGACTTTC. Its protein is CSVEDRPRGLSGANVLTF.

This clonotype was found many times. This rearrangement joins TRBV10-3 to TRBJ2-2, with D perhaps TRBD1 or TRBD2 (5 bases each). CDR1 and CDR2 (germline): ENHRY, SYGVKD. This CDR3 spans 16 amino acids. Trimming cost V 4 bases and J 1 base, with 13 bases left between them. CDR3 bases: TGTGCCATCAGTGTTCAGGGACGGGAGAACACCGGGGAGCTGTTTTTT. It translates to CAISVQGRENTGELFF.

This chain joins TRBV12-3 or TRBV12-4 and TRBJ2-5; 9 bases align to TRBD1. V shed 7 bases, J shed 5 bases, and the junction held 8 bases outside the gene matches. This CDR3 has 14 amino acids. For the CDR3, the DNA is TGTGCCAGCAAGGTTGGACAGGGGCGGGAGACCCAGTACTTC. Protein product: CASKVGQGRETQYF.

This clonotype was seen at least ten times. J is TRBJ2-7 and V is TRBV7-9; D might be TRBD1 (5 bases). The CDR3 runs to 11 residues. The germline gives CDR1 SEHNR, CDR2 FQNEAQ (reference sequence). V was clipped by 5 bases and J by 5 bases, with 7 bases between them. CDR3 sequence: CASSDRDEQYF. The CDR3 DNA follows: TGTGCCAGCAGCGACAGAGACGAGCAGTACTTC.

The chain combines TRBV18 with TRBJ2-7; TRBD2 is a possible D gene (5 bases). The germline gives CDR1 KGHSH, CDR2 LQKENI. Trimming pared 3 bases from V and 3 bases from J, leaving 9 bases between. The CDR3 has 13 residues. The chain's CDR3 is CASSPTGNYEQYF. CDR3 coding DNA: TGTGCCAGCTCACCGACCGGGAACTACGAGCAGTACTTC.

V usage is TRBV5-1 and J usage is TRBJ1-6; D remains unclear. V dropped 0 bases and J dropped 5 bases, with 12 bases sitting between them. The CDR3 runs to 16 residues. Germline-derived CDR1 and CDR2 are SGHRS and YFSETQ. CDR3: CASSLGVGHDNSPLHF. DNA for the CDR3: TGCGCCAGCAGCTTGGGTGTAGGCCACGATAATTCACCCCTCCACTTT.

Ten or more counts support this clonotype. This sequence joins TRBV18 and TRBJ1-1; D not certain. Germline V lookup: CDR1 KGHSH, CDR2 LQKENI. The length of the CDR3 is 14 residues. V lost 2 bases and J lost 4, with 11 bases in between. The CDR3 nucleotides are TGTGCCAGCTCACCAGGCCTATCGGGCACTGAAGCTTTCTTT. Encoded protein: CASSPGLSGTEAFF.

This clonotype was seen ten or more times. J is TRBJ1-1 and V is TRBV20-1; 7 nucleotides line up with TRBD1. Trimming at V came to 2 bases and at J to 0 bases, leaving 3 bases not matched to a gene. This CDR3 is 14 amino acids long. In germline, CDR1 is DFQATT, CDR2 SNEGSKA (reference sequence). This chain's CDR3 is CSARWGQLNTEAFF. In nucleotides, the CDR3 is TGCAGTGCTAGATGGGGACAGTTGAACACTGAAGCTTTCTTT.

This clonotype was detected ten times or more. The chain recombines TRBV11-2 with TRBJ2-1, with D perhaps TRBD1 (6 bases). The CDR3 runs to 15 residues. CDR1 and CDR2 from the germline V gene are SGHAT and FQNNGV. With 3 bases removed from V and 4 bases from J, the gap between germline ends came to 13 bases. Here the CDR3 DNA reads TGTGCCAGCAGCTTCCTACAGGGATCTTACAATGAGCAGTTCTTC. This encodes CASSFLQGSYNEQFF.

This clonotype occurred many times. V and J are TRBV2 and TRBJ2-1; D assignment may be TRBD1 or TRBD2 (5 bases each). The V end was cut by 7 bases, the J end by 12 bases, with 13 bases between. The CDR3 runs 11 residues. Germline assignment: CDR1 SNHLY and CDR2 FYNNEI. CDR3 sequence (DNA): TGTGCCAGCACCTACACCGGGACGCAGTTCTTC. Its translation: CASTYTGTQFF.

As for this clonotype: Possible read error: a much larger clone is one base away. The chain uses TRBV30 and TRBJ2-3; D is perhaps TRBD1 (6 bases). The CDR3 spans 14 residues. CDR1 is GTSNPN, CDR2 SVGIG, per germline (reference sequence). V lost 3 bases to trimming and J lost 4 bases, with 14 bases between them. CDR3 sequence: CAWRQGMTADTQYF. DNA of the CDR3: TGTGCCTGGAGGCAGGGGATGACCGCAGATACGCAGTATTTT.

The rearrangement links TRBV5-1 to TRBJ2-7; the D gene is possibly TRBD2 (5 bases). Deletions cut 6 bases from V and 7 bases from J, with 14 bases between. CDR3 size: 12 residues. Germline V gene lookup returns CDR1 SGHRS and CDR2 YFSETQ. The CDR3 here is CASTERIGEQYF. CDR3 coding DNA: TGCGCCAGCACCGAGCGGATCGGAGAGCAGTACTTC. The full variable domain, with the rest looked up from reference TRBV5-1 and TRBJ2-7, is KAGVTQTPRYLIKTRGQQVTLSCSPISGHRSVSWYQQTPGQGLQFLFEYFSETQRNKGNFPGRFSGRQFSNSRSEMNVSTLELGDSALYLCASTERIGEQYFGPGTRLTVT.

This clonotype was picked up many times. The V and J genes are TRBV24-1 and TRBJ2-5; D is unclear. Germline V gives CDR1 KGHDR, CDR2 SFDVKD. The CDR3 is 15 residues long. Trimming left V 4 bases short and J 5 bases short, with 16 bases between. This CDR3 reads CATSDPGSSFETQYF. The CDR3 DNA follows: TGTGCCACCAGTGACCCTGGATCGAGTTTCGAGACCCAGTACTTC.

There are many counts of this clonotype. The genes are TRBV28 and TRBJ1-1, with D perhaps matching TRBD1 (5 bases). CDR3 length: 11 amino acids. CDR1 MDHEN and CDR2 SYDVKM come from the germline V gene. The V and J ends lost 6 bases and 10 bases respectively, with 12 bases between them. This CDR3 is CASSSGTRAFF. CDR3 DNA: TGTGCCAGCAGCTCCGGGACGAGAGCTTTCTTT.

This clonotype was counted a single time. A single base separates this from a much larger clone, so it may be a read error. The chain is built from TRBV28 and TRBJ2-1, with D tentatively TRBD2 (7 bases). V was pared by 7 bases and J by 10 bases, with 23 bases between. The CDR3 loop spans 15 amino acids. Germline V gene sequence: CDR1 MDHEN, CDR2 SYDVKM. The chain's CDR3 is CASKGGGPEVGEQFF. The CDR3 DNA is TGTGCCAGCAAGGGGGGAGGGCCAGAGGTAGGCGAGCAGTTCTTC.

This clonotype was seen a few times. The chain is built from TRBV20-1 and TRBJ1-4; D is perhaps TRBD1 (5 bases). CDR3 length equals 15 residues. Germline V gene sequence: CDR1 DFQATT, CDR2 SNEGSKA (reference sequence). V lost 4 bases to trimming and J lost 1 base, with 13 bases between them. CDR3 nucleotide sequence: TGCAGTGCTACCCTCGGGGGGGAAACTAATGAAAAACTGTTTTTT. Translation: CSATLGGETNEKLFF.

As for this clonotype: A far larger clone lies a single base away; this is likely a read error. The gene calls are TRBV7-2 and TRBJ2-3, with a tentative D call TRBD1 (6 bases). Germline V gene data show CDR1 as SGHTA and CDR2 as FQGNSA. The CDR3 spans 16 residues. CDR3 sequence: CACSEGGRRVTDTQYF. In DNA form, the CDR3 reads TGTGCCTGCAGCGAAGGGGGACGCCGCGTCACAGATACGCAGTATTTT.

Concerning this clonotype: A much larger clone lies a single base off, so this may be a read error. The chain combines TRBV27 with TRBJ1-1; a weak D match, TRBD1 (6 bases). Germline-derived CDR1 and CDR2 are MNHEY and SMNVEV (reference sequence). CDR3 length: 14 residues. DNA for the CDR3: TGTGCCAGCACTCCCCGGGGGGGGGGCACTGAAGTTTTCTTT. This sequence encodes CASTPRGGGTEVFF.

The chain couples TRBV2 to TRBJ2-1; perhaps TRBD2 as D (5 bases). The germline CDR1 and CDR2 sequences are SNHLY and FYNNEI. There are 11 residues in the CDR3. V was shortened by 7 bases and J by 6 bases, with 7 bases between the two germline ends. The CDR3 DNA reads TGTGCCAGCATGACTACCAATGAGCAGTTCTTC. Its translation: CASMTTNEQFF.

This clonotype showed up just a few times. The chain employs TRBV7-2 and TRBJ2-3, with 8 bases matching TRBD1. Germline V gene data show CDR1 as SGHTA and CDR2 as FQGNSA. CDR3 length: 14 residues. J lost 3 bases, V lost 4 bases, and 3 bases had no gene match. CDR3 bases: TGTGCCAGCAGCTCCAGGACAGGGACAGATACGCAGTATTTT. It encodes CASSSRTGTDTQYF.

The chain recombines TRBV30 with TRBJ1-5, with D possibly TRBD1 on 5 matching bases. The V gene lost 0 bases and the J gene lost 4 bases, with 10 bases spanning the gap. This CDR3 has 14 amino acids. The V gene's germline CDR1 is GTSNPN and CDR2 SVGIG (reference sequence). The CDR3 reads CAWSVRGGNQPQHF. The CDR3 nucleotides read TGTGCCTGGAGTGTACGGGGGGGAAATCAGCCCCAGCATTTT.

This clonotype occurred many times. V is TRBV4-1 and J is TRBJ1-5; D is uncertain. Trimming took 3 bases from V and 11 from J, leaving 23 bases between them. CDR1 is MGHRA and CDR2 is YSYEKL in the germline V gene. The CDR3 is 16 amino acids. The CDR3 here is CASSHSIPPGRVSQHF. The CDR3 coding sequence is TGCGCCAGCAGCCATTCGATCCCGCCAGGAAGGGTTTCCCAGCATTTT.

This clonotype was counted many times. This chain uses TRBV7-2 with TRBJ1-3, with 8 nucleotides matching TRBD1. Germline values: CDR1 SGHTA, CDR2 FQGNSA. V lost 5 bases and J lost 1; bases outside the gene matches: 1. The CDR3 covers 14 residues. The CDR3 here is CASSTGGSGNTIYF. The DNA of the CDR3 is TGTGCCAGCAGCACAGGGGGTTCTGGAAACACCATATATTTT.

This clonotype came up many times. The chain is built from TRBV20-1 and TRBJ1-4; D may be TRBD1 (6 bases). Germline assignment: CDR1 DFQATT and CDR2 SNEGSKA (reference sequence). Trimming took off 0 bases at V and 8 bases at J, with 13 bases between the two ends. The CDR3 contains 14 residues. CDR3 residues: CSAREAQGGEKLFF. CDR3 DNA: TGCAGTGCTAGAGAGGCACAGGGAGGCGAAAAACTGTTTTTT.

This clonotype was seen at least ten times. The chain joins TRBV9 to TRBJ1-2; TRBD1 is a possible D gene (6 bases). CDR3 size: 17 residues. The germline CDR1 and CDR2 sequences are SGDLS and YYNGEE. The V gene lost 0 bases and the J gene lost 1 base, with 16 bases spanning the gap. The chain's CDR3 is CASSVEGWGRGNYGYTF. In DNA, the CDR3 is TGTGCCAGCAGCGTAGAAGGATGGGGCAGGGGTAACTATGGCTACACCTTC.

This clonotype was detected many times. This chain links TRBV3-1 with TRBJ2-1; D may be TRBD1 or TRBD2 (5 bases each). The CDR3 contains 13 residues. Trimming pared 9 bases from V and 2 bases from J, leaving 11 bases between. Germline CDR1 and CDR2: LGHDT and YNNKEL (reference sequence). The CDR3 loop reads CASRGPAYNEQFF. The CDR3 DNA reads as TGTGCCAGTAGGGGACCTGCCTACAATGAGCAGTTCTTC.